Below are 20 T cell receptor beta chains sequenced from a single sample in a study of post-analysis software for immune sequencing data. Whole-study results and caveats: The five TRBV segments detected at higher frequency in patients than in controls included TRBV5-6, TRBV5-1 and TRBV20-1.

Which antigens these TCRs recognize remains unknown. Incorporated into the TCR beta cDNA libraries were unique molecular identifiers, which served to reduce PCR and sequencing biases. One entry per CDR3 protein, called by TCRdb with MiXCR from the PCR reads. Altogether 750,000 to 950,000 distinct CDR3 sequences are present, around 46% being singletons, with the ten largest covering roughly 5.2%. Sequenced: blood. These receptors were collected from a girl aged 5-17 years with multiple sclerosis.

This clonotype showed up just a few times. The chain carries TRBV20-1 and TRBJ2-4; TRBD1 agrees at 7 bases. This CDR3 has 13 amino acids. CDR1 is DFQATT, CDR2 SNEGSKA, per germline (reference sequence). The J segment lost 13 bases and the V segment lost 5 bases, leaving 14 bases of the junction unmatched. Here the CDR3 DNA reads TGCAGTGCTCAGGGTGACAGGGTGTCAGCGCAGTACTTC. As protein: CSAQGDRVSAQYF.

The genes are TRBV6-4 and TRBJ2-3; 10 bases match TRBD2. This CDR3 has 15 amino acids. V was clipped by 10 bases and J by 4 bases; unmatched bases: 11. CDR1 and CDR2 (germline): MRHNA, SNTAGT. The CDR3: CATRQASGSPDTQYF. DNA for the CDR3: TGTGCCACCCGCCAGGCTAGCGGGAGCCCAGATACGCAGTATTTT.

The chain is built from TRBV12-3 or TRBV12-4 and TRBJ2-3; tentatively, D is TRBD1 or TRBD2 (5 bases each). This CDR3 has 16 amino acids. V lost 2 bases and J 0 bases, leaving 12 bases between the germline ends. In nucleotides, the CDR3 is TGTGCCAGCAGTTTAAATCCCGGGGCTAGCACAGATACGCAGTATTTT. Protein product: CASSLNPGASTDTQYF.

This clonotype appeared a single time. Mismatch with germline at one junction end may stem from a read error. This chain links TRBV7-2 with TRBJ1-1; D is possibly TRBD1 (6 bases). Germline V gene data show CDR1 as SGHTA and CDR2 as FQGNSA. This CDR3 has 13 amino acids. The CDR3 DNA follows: TGTGCCAACAGCAGACAGGTGAACACTGAAGCTTTCTTT. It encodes CANSRQVNTEAFF. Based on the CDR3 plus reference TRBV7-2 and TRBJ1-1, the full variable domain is GAGVSQSPSNKVTEKGKDVELRCDPISGHTALYWYRQSLGQGLEFLIYFQGNSAPDKSGLPSDRFSAERTGGSVSTLTIQRTQQEDSAVYLCANSRQVNTEAFFGQGTRLTVV.

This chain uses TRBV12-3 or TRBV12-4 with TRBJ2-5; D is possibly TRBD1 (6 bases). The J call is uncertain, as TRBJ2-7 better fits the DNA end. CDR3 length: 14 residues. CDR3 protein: CASSLAGLGGEQYF. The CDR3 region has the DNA TGTGCCAGCAGTTTAGCAGGATTAGGGGGCGAGCAGTACTTC.

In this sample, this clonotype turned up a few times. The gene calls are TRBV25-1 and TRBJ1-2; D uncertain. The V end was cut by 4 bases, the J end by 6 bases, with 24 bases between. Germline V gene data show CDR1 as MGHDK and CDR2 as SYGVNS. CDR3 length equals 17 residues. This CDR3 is CASSGTGGHPEVNGYTF. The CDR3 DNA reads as TGTGCCAGCAGTGGGACCGGCGGCCATCCTGAGGTGAATGGCTACACCTTC.

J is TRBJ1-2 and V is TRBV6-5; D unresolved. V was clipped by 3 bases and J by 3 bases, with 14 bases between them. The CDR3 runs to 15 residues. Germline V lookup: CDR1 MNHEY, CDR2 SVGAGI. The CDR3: CASSYTLAFDYGYTF. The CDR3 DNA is TGTGCCAGCAGTTATACCCTGGCGTTTGACTATGGCTACACCTTC.

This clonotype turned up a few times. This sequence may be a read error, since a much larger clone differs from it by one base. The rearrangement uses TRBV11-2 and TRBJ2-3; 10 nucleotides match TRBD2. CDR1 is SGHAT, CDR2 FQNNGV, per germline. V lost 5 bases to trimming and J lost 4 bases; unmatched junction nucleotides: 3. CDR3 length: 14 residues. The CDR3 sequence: CASSPGTSADTQYF. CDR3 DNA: TGTGCCAGCAGCCCCGGGACTAGCGCAGATACGCAGTATTTT.

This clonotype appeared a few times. CDR3 coding DNA: TGCAGCGAGTCGGGGACTAGCAGTGGTGTGCAGTTCTTC. It specifies CSESGTSSGVQFF. V usage is TRBV29-1 and J usage is TRBJ2-1, with 9 bases aligning to TRBD2. The CDR3 has 13 amino acids. Germline trimming cut 7 bases from V and 12 bases from J; bases unmatched to any gene: 13. CDR1 and CDR2 (germline): SQVTM, ANQGSEA.

The CDR3 loop is CSARVPGAGGYTF. In nucleotides, the CDR3 is TGCAGTGCTAGAGTCCCAGGGGCAGGTGGCTACACCTTC. J is TRBJ1-2 and V is TRBV20-1; D might be TRBD1 (6 bases). Looked up from germline, CDR1 is DFQATT and CDR2 is SNEGSKA (reference sequence). This CDR3 contains 13 residues. V lost 1 base, J lost 7 bases, and 13 bases lay in between.

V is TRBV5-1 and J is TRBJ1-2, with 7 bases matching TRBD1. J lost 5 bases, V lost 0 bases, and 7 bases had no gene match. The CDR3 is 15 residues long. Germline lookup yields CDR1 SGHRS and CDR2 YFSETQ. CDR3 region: CASSLAGQTTYGYTF. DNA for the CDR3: TGCGCCAGCAGCTTGGCGGGACAGACAACTTATGGCTACACCTTC.

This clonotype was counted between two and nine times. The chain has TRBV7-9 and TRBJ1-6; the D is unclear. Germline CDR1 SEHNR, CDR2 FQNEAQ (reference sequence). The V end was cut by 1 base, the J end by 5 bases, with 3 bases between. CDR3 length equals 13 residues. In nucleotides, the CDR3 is TGTGCCAGCAGCTTAGAACATAATTCACCCCTCCACTTT. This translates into CASSLEHNSPLHF.

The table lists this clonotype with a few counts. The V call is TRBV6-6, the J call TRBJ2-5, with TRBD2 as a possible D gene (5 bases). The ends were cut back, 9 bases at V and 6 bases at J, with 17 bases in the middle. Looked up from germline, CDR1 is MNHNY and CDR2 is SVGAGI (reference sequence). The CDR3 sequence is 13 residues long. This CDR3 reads CASWSGSAKTQYF. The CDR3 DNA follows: TGTGCCAGTTGGTCGGGAAGCGCCAAGACCCAGTACTTC.

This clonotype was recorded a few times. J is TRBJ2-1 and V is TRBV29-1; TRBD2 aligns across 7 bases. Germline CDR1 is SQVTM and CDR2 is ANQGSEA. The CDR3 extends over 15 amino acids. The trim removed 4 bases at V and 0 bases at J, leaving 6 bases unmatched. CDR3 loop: CSVAGLAGSYNEQFF. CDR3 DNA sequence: TGCAGCGTTGCAGGTTTAGCGGGCTCCTACAATGAGCAGTTCTTC.

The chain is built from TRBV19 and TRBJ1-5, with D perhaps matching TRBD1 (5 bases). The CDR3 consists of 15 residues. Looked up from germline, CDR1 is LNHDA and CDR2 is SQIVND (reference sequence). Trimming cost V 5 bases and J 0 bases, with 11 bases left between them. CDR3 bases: TGTGCCAGTAGTTGGGGGGATTCTAGCAATCAGCCCCAGCATTTT. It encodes CASSWGDSSNQPQHF.

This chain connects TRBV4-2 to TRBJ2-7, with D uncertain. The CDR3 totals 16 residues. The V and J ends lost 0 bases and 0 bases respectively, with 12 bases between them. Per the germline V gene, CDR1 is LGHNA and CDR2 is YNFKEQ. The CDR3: CASSQEWAETSYEQYF. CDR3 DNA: TGTGCCAGCAGCCAAGAATGGGCGGAGACCTCCTACGAGCAGTACTTC.

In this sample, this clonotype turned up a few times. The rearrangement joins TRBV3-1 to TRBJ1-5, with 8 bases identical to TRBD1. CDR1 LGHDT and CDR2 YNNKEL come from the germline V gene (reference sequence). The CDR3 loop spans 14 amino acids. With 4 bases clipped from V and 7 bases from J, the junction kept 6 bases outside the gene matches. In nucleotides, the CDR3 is TGTGCCAGCAGCCGGACAGGGTCTGGGCAGCCCCAGCATTTT. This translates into CASSRTGSGQPQHF.

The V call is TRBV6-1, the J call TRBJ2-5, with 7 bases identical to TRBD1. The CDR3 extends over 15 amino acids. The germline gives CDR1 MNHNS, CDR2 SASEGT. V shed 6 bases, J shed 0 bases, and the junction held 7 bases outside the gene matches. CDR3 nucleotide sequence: TGTGCCAGCAGCGGACAGGCCCAGTACCAAGAGACCCAGTACTTC. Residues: CASSGQAQYQETQYF.

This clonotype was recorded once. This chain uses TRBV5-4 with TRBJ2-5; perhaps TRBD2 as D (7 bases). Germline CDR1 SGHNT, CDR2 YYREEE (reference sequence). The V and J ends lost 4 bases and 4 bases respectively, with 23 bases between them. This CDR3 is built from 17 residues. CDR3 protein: CASSGGVPGALRETQYF. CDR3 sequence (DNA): TGTGCCAGCAGCGGGGGGGTGCCAGGGGCCCTTCGAGAGACCCAGTACTTC.

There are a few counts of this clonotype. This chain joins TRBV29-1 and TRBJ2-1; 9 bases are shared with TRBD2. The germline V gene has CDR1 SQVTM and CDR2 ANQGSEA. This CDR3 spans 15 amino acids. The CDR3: CSHKGAGGPENEQFF. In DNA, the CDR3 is TGCAGTCACAAAGGGGCGGGAGGGCCGGAGAATGAGCAGTTCTTC.